The 32 T cell receptor beta chains reported below all come from one sample, sequenced in a study of human T cells and chemical hapten exposure. Indicated time point: healthy volunteer bleed at 2 weeks. Researchers extracted total RNA from unfractionated whole blood. TCRdb reanalysed the RACE reads using MiXCR and keeps one entry per CDR3 protein. The sample lists approximately 44,000 distinct CDR3 sequences, roughly 4.2% occurring once. Sequencing was carried out using whole blood. The receptor set was obtained from a human donor in good health. Some clones in this sample may be carry-over from other donors' samples.

The V and J genes are TRBV28 and TRBJ2-1; no clear D gene. The CDR3 has 15 residues. Germline V CDR1 and CDR2: MDHEN, SYDVKM. Trimming pared 4 bases from V and 0 bases from J, leaving 10 bases between. This CDR3 is CASSSRTNSYNEQFF. DNA of the CDR3: TGTGCCAGCAGTTCAAGGACCAACTCCTACAATGAGCAGTTCTTC.

This clonotype was counted ten times or more. This chain connects TRBV20-1 to TRBJ2-5, with 9 bases matching TRBD2. The germline gives CDR1 DFQATT, CDR2 SNEGSKA (reference sequence). CDR3 size: 15 residues. V was pared by 0 bases and J by 2 bases, with 4 bases of the junction left unmatched. CDR3 region: CSARDGGRGQETQYF. The CDR3 nucleotides are TGCAGTGCTAGAGACGGCGGGAGGGGACAAGAGACCCAGTACTTC.

This clonotype was detected ten times or more. The chain couples TRBV13 to TRBJ1-1, with D maybe TRBD1 (6 bases). This CDR3 spans 11 amino acids. Germline V gene sequence: CDR1 PRHDT, CDR2 FYEKMQ (reference sequence). V was shortened by 2 bases and J by 11 bases, with 9 bases between the two germline ends. This CDR3 reads CASSLRQGAFF. The DNA of the CDR3 is TGTGCCAGCAGCTTACGGCAGGGGGCTTTCTTT. Full variable domain (rest looked up from reference TRBV13 and TRBJ1-1): AAGVIQSPRHLIKEKRETATLKCYPIPRHDTVYWYQQGPGQDPQFLISFYEKMQSDKGSIPDRFSAQQFSDYHSELNMSSLELGDSALYFCASSLRQGAFFGQGTRLTVV.

This chain joins TRBV30 and TRBJ2-3; no definite D call. Germline V lookup: CDR1 GTSNPN, CDR2 SVGIG (reference sequence). V was shortened by 4 bases and J by 0 bases, with 11 bases between the two germline ends. CDR3 length equals 14 residues. The CDR3 loop is CAWKEGRSTDTQYF. DNA of the CDR3: TGTGCCTGGAAAGAAGGCCGCAGCACAGATACGCAGTATTTT.

Ten or more counts support this clonotype. The CDR3 carries no conserved terminal phenylalanine or tryptophan, so it likely arises from a read error. This chain uses TRBV28 with TRBJ1-6; a possible D gene is TRBD1 (6 bases). The CDR3 extends over 16 amino acids. The V end was cut by 4 bases, the J end by 3 bases, with 13 bases between. Germline-derived CDR1 and CDR2 are MDHEN and SYDVKM. This chain's CDR3 is CASSSAGGLYNSPLHL. The CDR3 DNA reads as TGTGCCAGCAGTTCGGCGGGGGGGCTCTATAATTCACCCCTCCACCTT.

This clonotype was counted many times. V and J are TRBV10-3 and TRBJ2-5; D may match TRBD1 or TRBD2 (7 bases each). Germline CDR1 reads ENHRY; CDR2 reads SYGVKD. The V and J ends lost 6 bases and 2 bases respectively, with 10 bases between them. The CDR3 is 13 residues long. The CDR3 sequence is CAIRAGQQETQYF. The CDR3 coding sequence is TGTGCCATCAGAGCGGGACAGCAAGAGACCCAGTACTTC.

This clonotype was recorded at least ten times. The rearrangement links TRBV7-2 to TRBJ2-7; D may be TRBD2 (5 bases). This CDR3 region has 13 residues. Trimming took 3 bases from V and 3 from J, leaving 9 bases between them. The V gene's germline CDR1 is SGHTA and CDR2 FQGNSA. CDR3 nucleotide sequence: TGTGCCAGCAGCTTTGATCGGGGCTACGAGCAGTACTTC. Translation: CASSFDRGYEQYF.

Only a few counts were recorded for this clonotype. CDR3 sequence (DNA): TGTGCCAGCAGTTTGACAAATCAGCCCCAGCATTTT. Protein product: CASSLTNQPQHF. V gene TRBV28 combines with J gene TRBJ1-5; unclear D gene. Trimming removed 3 bases at V and 4 bases at J, with 4 bases between. CDR1 is MDHEN, CDR2 SYDVKM, per germline. The CDR3 loop spans 12 amino acids. Variable domain in full (rest from reference TRBV28 and TRBJ1-5): DVKVTQSSRYLVKRTGEKVFLECVQDMDHENMFWYRQDPGLGLRLIYFSYDVKMKEKGDIPEGYSVSREKKERFSLILESASTNQTSMYLCASSLTNQPQHFGDGTRLSIL.

The chain employs TRBV29-1 and TRBJ2-5; 7 bases fit TRBD1. V was clipped by 7 bases and J by 5 bases; unmatched bases: 13. The CDR3 has 14 amino acids. CDR1 is SQVTM, CDR2 ANQGSEA, per germline. The CDR3, as DNA: TGCAGCGCAGAAGAGTCACAGGGGACCGAGACCCAGTACTTC. Translating gives CSAEESQGTETQYF.

The chain couples TRBV6-5 to TRBJ2-7; D is perhaps TRBD1 (5 bases). Trimming took off 2 bases at V and 2 bases at J, with 10 bases between the two ends. There are 14 residues in the CDR3. The V gene's germline CDR1 is MNHEY and CDR2 SVGAGI. In nucleotides, the CDR3 is TGTGCCAGCAGTTACGCACCGGACACCTACGAGCAGTACTTC. It yields the protein CASSYAPDTYEQYF.

This clonotype came up many times. The rearrangement links TRBV12-3 or TRBV12-4 to TRBJ2-7; weak D call: TRBD2 (6 bases). This CDR3 region has 14 residues. Trimming pared 6 bases from V and 2 bases from J, leaving 14 bases between. The CDR3 nucleotides are TGTGCCAGCAGCCGGGACTCCGGGGCCTACGAGCAGTACTTC. Translated: CASSRDSGAYEQYF.

This clonotype was counted many times. This chain joins TRBV4-1 and TRBJ2-1, with D perhaps matching TRBD2 (6 bases). Germline V gene sequence: CDR1 MGHRA, CDR2 YSYEKL. The CDR3 totals 16 residues. V was clipped by 0 bases and J by 9 bases, with 18 bases between them. The CDR3 bases are TGCGCCAGCAGCCAAGACCGCGTCGGCGGGATAGGTGAGCAGTTCTTC. Translation: CASSQDRVGGIGEQFF.

The chain carries TRBV23-1 and TRBJ2-3; no definite D call. TRBV23-1 is reported as an ORF; its role is uncertain. V lost 4 bases, J lost 14 bases, and 16 bases lay in between. The CDR3 sequence is 12 residues long. The CDR3: CASSRLPMGGYF. The CDR3 bases are TGCGCCAGCAGTCGACTTCCAATGGGCGGGTATTTT.

The chain carries TRBV7-2 and TRBJ2-3; D unresolved. The germline gives CDR1 SGHTA, CDR2 FQGNSA. The germline V and J ends were trimmed by 1 base and 0 bases, with 8 bases remaining between them. The CDR3 covers 15 residues. The CDR3 DNA reads TGTGCCAGCAGCTTAGACAGCCTAAGCACAGATACGCAGTATTTT. This codes for CASSLDSLSTDTQYF.

This clonotype was seen repeatedly, ten times or more. The V and J genes are TRBV5-1 and TRBJ2-7; tentative D call: TRBD1 (6 bases). Germline V gene lookup returns CDR1 SGHRS and CDR2 YFSETQ. The CDR3 covers 15 residues. With 1 base removed from V and 5 bases from J, the gap between germline ends came to 16 bases. The CDR3: CASSLTRGGYNEQYF. The CDR3, as DNA: TGCGCCAGCAGCTTGACCAGGGGTGGTTACAACGAGCAGTACTTC.

This clonotype was recorded many times. The chain couples TRBV12-3 or TRBV12-4 to TRBJ2-1, with 11 bases that match TRBD2. This CDR3 region has 15 residues. The junction had 3 bases not matched to a gene; V was cut back by 5 bases and J by 3 bases. CDR3 DNA sequence: TGTGCCAGCAGTGGGACTAGCGGACACTACAATGAGCAGTTCTTC. Amino acid sequence: CASSGTSGHYNEQFF.

This clonotype has ten or more counts. This chain links TRBV11-2 with TRBJ2-1; 9 bases match TRBD2. Germline CDR1 and CDR2: SGHAT and FQNNGV. The junction had 7 bases not matched to a gene; V was cut back by 1 base and J by 9 bases. The CDR3 totals 15 residues. The CDR3 here is CASSLAPGLAFEQFF. In DNA form, the CDR3 reads TGTGCCAGCAGCTTAGCACCGGGACTAGCTTTTGAGCAGTTCTTC.

V gene TRBV12-3 or TRBV12-4 combines with J gene TRBJ2-1; D remains ambiguous. Between the trimmed V and J ends, which lost 4 bases and 3 bases, there was a span of 4 bases. This CDR3 region has 12 residues. The CDR3 nucleotides read TGTGCCAGCAGTTGGGACTACAATGAGCAGTTCTTC. It encodes CASSWDYNEQFF.

The table lists this clonotype with many counts. The chain links TRBV24-1 to TRBJ2-3; no reliable D call. The CDR3 length is 13 residues. Deletions cut 9 bases from V and 1 base from J, with 10 bases between. Germline CDR1 is KGHDR and CDR2 is SFDVKD. The CDR3, as DNA: TGTGCCACCGTGCAGACTGGCACAGATACGCAGTATTTT. This codes for CATVQTGTDTQYF.

In this sample, this clonotype is medium-sized. The chain has TRBV7-9 and TRBJ2-7; 7 bases map to TRBD1. Germline lookup yields CDR1 SEHNR and CDR2 FQNEAQ (reference sequence). The CDR3 contains 14 residues. Trimming at V came to 1 base and at J to 5 bases, leaving 5 bases not matched to a gene. CDR3: CASSLVGQTNEQYF. The CDR3 region has the DNA TGTGCCAGCAGCTTAGTGGGACAGACCAACGAGCAGTACTTC.

In its sample, this clonotype was seen many times. The chain couples TRBV28 to TRBJ2-3, with D hard to call. Germline lookup yields CDR1 MDHEN and CDR2 SYDVKM. CDR3 length equals 15 residues. V shed 5 bases and J shed 1 base, with 13 bases lying between them. The CDR3 here is CASSIFSLGTDTQYF. CDR3 DNA: TGTGCCAGCAGTATATTCAGCTTGGGCACAGATACGCAGTATTTT.

This clonotype was seen a handful of times. V gene TRBV7-8 combines with J gene TRBJ2-3; TRBD1 aligns across 12 bases. V gave up 5 bases and J gave up 2 bases; unmatched junction bases: 14. Germline assignment: CDR1 SGHVS and CDR2 FQNEAQ. The CDR3 length is 19 residues. CDR3 region: CASSLNRDRGQDTTDTQYF. CDR3 DNA sequence: TGTGCCAGCAGCCTAAACCGGGACAGGGGGCAGGATACCACAGATACGCAGTATTTT.

This clonotype was detected ten times or more. V is TRBV4-1 and J is TRBJ2-5; 7 positions agree with TRBD2. This CDR3 has 16 residues. Trimming took 4 bases from V and 5 from J; bases not matched to a gene: 13. The V gene's germline CDR1 is MGHRA and CDR2 YSYEKL. The chain's CDR3 is CASSPGGLAGVETQYF. As DNA, the CDR3 is TGCGCCAGCAGCCCTGGGGGGTTGGCGGGGGTGGAGACCCAGTACTTC.

This clonotype was counted at least ten times. The rearrangement joins TRBV28 to TRBJ2-7; 9 nucleotides match TRBD1. Germline V gives CDR1 MDHEN, CDR2 SYDVKM. The CDR3 spans 14 residues. The ends lost 5 bases at V and 3 bases at J; junction bases unmatched: 5. Here the CDR3 reads CASSIGQGIYEQYF. CDR3 nucleotides: TGTGCCAGCAGTATAGGACAGGGGATCTACGAGCAGTACTTC.

Details on this clonotype: This may come from a read error, since a much larger clone is one base off. This chain connects TRBV18 to TRBJ1-5; 7 bases map to TRBD1. The CDR3 runs to 16 residues. Germline CDR1 reads KGHSH; CDR2 reads LQKENI. The DNA of the CDR3 is TGTGCCAGCTCACCCTCGACAGGGAAGGGCAATCAGCCCCAGAATTTT. As protein: CASSPSTGKGNQPQNF. Filled out from reference TRBV18 and TRBJ1-5, the complete variable domain reads NAGVMQNPRHLVRRRGQEARLRCSPMKGHSHVYWYRQLPEEGLKFMVYLQKENIIDESGMPKERFSAEFPKEGPSILRIQQVVRGDSAAYFCASSPSTGKGNQPQNFGDGTRLSIL.

J is TRBJ2-1 and V is TRBV13, with D perhaps TRBD2 (5 bases). V was trimmed by 6 bases and J by 0 bases, leaving 18 bases between them. The CDR3 extends over 17 amino acids. Germline V gives CDR1 PRHDT, CDR2 FYEKMQ (reference sequence). CDR3 residues: CASSSVRRRSSYNEQFF. The CDR3 nucleotides are TGTGCCAGCAGTTCGGTACGGAGGAGGAGCTCCTACAATGAGCAGTTCTTC.

This clonotype was seen at least ten times. The genes are TRBV5-1 and TRBJ2-1, with 9 nucleotides matching TRBD2. This CDR3 spans 13 amino acids. Germline loops: CDR1 SGHRS, CDR2 YFSETQ. Trimming took 6 bases from V and 6 from J; bases not matched to a gene: 4. The CDR3 coding sequence is TGCGCCAGCATGGGACTAGCCCTCAATGAGCAGTTCTTC. Translating it yields CASMGLALNEQFF.

This clonotype was recorded once. The chain has TRBV5-1 and TRBJ2-7; 7 nucleotides align to TRBD2. This CDR3 comprises 18 residues. Trimming at V came to 4 bases and at J to 3 bases, leaving 19 bases not matched to a gene. Germline V gives CDR1 SGHRS, CDR2 YFSETQ. CDR3 DNA: TGCGCCAGCAGCGTTGTCCCGGGGGGAGGTCGGGACCGCTACGAGCAGTACTTC. This sequence encodes CASSVVPGGGRDRYEQYF.

At least ten counts were recorded for this clonotype. The chain has TRBV28 and TRBJ2-7; D may match TRBD1 or TRBD2 (5 bases each). The ends were cut back, 0 bases at V and 2 bases at J, with 5 bases in the middle. CDR3 length: 13 amino acids. Germline CDR1 reads MDHEN; CDR2 reads SYDVKM. The CDR3 nucleotides are TGTGCCAGCAGTTTATGGGGGGCCTACGAGCAGTACTTC. It codes for CASSLWGAYEQYF.

The chain employs TRBV20-1 and TRBJ2-4; 8 nucleotides agree with TRBD1. CDR1 and CDR2 (germline): DFQATT, SNEGSKA (reference sequence). The J segment lost 9 bases and the V segment lost 0 bases, leaving 4 bases of the junction unmatched. This CDR3 is 13 amino acids long. CDR3 in amino acids: CSARDLTGGIQYF. CDR3 coding DNA: TGCAGTGCTAGAGATTTAACAGGGGGCATTCAGTACTTC.

This clonotype occurred many times. The chain recombines TRBV3-1 with TRBJ2-7; weak D call: TRBD1 (5 bases). The V end lost 0 bases, the J end lost 0 bases, and 18 bases lay between the germline ends. CDR3 size: 18 residues. Germline V gene data show CDR1 as LGHDT and CDR2 as YNNKEL (reference sequence). The CDR3 loop is CASSQERPPLTASYEQYF. Here the CDR3 DNA reads TGTGCCAGCAGCCAAGAACGTCCACCTCTGACAGCCTCCTACGAGCAGTACTTC.

A few counts support this clonotype. This rearrangement joins TRBV12-3 or TRBV12-4 to TRBJ2-1, with D tentatively TRBD2 (5 bases). This CDR3 is built from 15 residues. V gave up 2 bases and J gave up 8 bases, with 16 bases separating them. CDR3 nucleotide sequence: TGTGCCAGCAGTTTAACCCTAGCCCCGAACGATGAGCAGTTCTTC. Translated: CASSLTLAPNDEQFF.